This note documents a single T cell receptor beta chain sequence. Its target is unknown. This sample is drawn from a study of PD-1 blockade in mismatch repair-deficient tumors. About the study: All were previously treated, progressing patients with around 12 mismatch repair-deficient cancer types. Study results and limitations: Tumor-resident clones, often absent from pretreatment blood, expanded after pembrolizumab and then contracted.

Mismatch repair deficiency was confirmed in all patients, by PCR or immunohistochemistry. TCR sequencing covered three patients who responded to pembrolizumab. The protocol was immunoSEQ multiplex PCR, while the TCRdb copy is restricted to in-frame clones and leaves out a portion. The sample includes about 15,000 clones, approximately 84% of them seen just once. The sequences come from PBMCs, collected before pembrolizumab treatment. This sequence originates from an adult with mismatch repair-deficient cancer.

CDR3 protein: CASRRGPGVETQYF. In DNA form, the CDR3 reads TGTGCCTCCAGGCGGGGGCCGGGGGTAGAGACCCAGTACTTC. The chain uses TRBV2 and TRBJ2-5, with D perhaps matching TRBD2 (7 bases). In germline, CDR1 is SNHLY, CDR2 FYNNEI. The germline V and J ends were trimmed by 11 bases and 4 bases, with 20 bases remaining between them. This CDR3 is built from 14 residues.